The entry below describes one T cell receptor (beta chain). As handled by the study authors: Reference gene primer amplification in the assay estimated nucleated cell counts. The assay was immunoSEQ multiplex PCR, and TCRdb's table has in-frame clones only and misses some. V, J and clone size derive from that table, while D and trimming were established from the DNA sequence. The sample shows 380,000 or so clones, roughly 90% of them seen only once. Germline-derived CDR1 and CDR2 are MNHEY and SVGAGI. The V gene end was trimmed by 6 bases and the J gene end by 5 bases; junction bases not matched to a gene: 5. The CDR3 consists of 13 residues. The record originates from a study of blood T cell repertoires in COVID-19. Study information: Material from acute and convalescent COVID-19 was sourced from the United States, Italy and Spain. From T cells, B-cell-depleted T cells, or PBMCs came the material, which was cDNA or gDNA.

The V gene is TRBV6-5, the J gene TRBJ2-3; 7 positions agree with TRBD1. The source material was peripheral blood. The sequence was collected from a man aged 35-49 years with acute or convalescent COVID-19. CDR3: CASRPTGVDTQYF. The CDR3, as DNA: TGTGCCAGCAGGCCAACAGGGGTAGATACGCAGTATTTT.